The rows below give T cell receptor beta chains drawn from one sample of a study of T cells in tuberculosis. The method was immunoSEQ multiplex PCR; TCRdb's version includes in-frame clones alone and lacks a portion of them. This sample has 30,000 to 35,000 clones; approximately 90% occur once, and the top ten carry about 2.4%. The sample in question was PBMCs, obtained at tuberculosis diagnosis. All receptors come from an adult with tuberculosis. CDR3s include the opening cysteine and the closing phenylalanine or tryptophan. Each record gives: D gene, J gene, V gene, clone size, CDR3 protein, CDR3 DNA. The D gene is left open where the match is weak. Expanded clones are given a class, and other clones once, few, many or no size at all.

D gene: TRBD1; J gene: TRBJ2-7; V gene: TRBV19; clone size: .; CDR3 protein: CASSIASGQAYYEQYF; CDR3 DNA: TGTGCCAGTAGTATAGCTTCGGGACAGGCCTACTACGAGCAGTACTTC
D gene: .; J gene: TRBJ2-7; V gene: TRBV5-8; clone size: once; CDR3 protein: CASSLPGYEQYF; CDR3 DNA: TGTGCCAGCAGCTTGCCGGGCTACGAGCAGTACTTC
D gene: TRBD1; J gene: TRBJ1-6; V gene: TRBV6-6; clone size: .; CDR3 protein: CASSYGQGNSPLHF; CDR3 DNA: TGTGCCAGCAGTTACGGACAGGGGAATTCACCCCTCCACTTT
D gene: .; J gene: TRBJ1-2; V gene: TRBV2; clone size: .; CDR3 protein: CATTGGGGYTF; CDR3 DNA: TGTGCCACCACAGGCGGGGGTGGCTACACCTTC
D gene: .; J gene: TRBJ2-3; V gene: TRBV7-6; clone size: .; CDR3 protein: CASSLVGERMPDTQYF; CDR3 DNA: TGTGCCAGCAGCTTAGTCGGGGAGCGAATGCCAGATACGCAGTATTTT
D gene: TRBD2; J gene: TRBJ2-6; V gene: TRBV18; clone size: .; CDR3 protein: CASSPGGGELSGANVLTF; CDR3 DNA: TGTGCCAGCTCACCCGGGGGGGGAGAACTGTCTGGGGCCAACGTCCTGACTTTC
D gene: TRBD1; J gene: TRBJ2-3; V gene: TRBV7-3; clone size: .; CDR3 protein: CASSRYLFQGAVDTQYF; CDR3 DNA: TGTGCCAGCAGCCGCTACCTCTTCCAGGGGGCGGTAGATACGCAGTATTTT
D gene: .; J gene: TRBJ1-2; V gene: TRBV28; clone size: .; CDR3 protein: CASSFGGQVYGYTF; CDR3 DNA: TGTGCCAGCAGTTTCGGGGGGCAGGTCTATGGCTACACCTTC
D gene: TRBD2; J gene: TRBJ2-3; V gene: TRBV15; clone size: .; CDR3 protein: CATSSPRGGADTQYF; CDR3 DNA: TGTGCCACCAGCAGTCCCCGGGGGGGCGCAGATACGCAGTATTTT
D gene: .; J gene: TRBJ1-1; V gene: TRBV29-1; clone size: once; CDR3 protein: CSVERRAGMNTEAFF; CDR3 DNA: TGCAGCGTTGAACGGAGGGCGGGGATGAACACTGAAGCTTTCTTT
D gene: .; J gene: TRBJ1-2; V gene: TRBV29-1; clone size: .; CDR3 protein: CSVEDRQGYGYTF; CDR3 DNA: TGCAGCGTTGAAGATAGGCAGGGGTATGGCTACACCTTC
D gene: .; J gene: TRBJ2-3; V gene: TRBV5-4; clone size: once; CDR3 protein: CASSPGGLTDTQYF; CDR3 DNA: TGTGCCAGCAGCCCGGGGGGCCTCACAGATACGCAGTATTTT
D gene: .; J gene: TRBJ2-3; V gene: TRBV2; clone size: .; CDR3 protein: CASIVTPPDTQYF; CDR3 DNA: TGTGCCAGCATAGTAACCCCCCCGGATACGCAGTATTTT
D gene: TRBD2; J gene: TRBJ2-1; V gene: TRBV6-5; clone size: .; CDR3 protein: CASSPGTTVESGQFF; CDR3 DNA: TGTGCCAGCAGTCCCGGGACTACCGTCGAAAGTGGGCAGTTCTTC
D gene: .; J gene: TRBJ2-5; V gene: TRBV7-8; clone size: .; CDR3 protein: CASSGEGLPGETQYF; CDR3 DNA: TGTGCCAGCAGCGGAGAAGGCCTCCCCGGGGAGACCCAGTACTTC
D gene: .; J gene: TRBJ1-1; V gene: TRBV30; clone size: .; CDR3 protein: CAWSWASTTEAFF; CDR3 DNA: TGTGCCTGGAGTTGGGCATCAACCACTGAAGCTTTCTTT
D gene: .; J gene: TRBJ1-5; V gene: TRBV6-5; clone size: .; CDR3 protein: CASSPSGTKHQPQHF; CDR3 DNA: TGTGCCAGCAGCCCTTCCGGGACAAAACATCAGCCCCAGCATTTT
D gene: .; J gene: TRBJ2-1; V gene: TRBV15; clone size: .; CDR3 protein: CATSSYYNEQFF; CDR3 DNA: TGTGCCACCAGCAGTTACTACAATGAGCAGTTCTTC
D gene: TRBD2; J gene: TRBJ2-5; V gene: TRBV4-1; clone size: .; CDR3 protein: CASSRGLAANQETQYF; CDR3 DNA: TGCGCCAGCAGCCGCGGACTAGCGGCAAACCAAGAGACCCAGTACTTC
D gene: .; J gene: TRBJ1-1; V gene: TRBV12-5; clone size: .; CDR3 protein: CASGQTQVSKNTEAFF; CDR3 DNA: TGTGCTAGTGGTCAGACACAGGTATCAAAGAACACTGAAGCTTTCTTT
D gene: .; J gene: TRBJ2-7; V gene: TRBV11-2; clone size: .; CDR3 protein: CASSFTEKQYF; CDR3 DNA: TGTGCCAGCAGCTTTACAGAGAAGCAGTACTTC
D gene: .; J gene: TRBJ2-1; V gene: TRBV4-2; clone size: .; CDR3 protein: CASSPGDLGGYNEQFF; CDR3 DNA: TGTGCCAGCAGCCCAGGTGACTTGGGGGGTTACAATGAGCAGTTCTTC
D gene: TRBD1; J gene: TRBJ1-5; V gene: TRBV7-2; clone size: .; CDR3 protein: CASSSGQGDGQPQHF; CDR3 DNA: TGTGCCAGCAGCTCCGGACAGGGGGACGGTCAGCCCCAGCATTTT
D gene: .; J gene: TRBJ1-1; V gene: TRBV2; clone size: .; CDR3 protein: CASSEESGMAFF; CDR3 DNA: TGTGCCAGCAGTGAAGAGTCAGGGATGGCTTTCTTT
D gene: .; J gene: TRBJ1-5; V gene: TRBV7-6; clone size: .; CDR3 protein: CASSSGLNSNQPQHF; CDR3 DNA: TGTGCCAGCAGCTCGGGACTGAATAGCAATCAGCCCCAGCATTTT
D gene: TRBD1; J gene: TRBJ1-2; V gene: TRBV5-5; clone size: .; CDR3 protein: CASSSGTAYGYTF; CDR3 DNA: TGTGCCAGCAGCTCCGGGACAGCCTATGGCTACACCTTC
D gene: .; J gene: TRBJ1-5; V gene: TRBV5-1; clone size: .; CDR3 protein: CASSLDSGQNQPQHF; CDR3 DNA: TGCGCCAGCAGCTTGGACTCCGGACAAAATCAGCCCCAGCATTTT
D gene: TRBD1; J gene: TRBJ1-5; V gene: TRBV15; clone size: .; CDR3 protein: CATSRDNRGMGNQPQHF; CDR3 DNA: TGTGCCACCAGCAGGGACAACAGGGGTATGGGCAATCAGCCCCAGCATTTT
D gene: .; J gene: TRBJ2-5; V gene: TRBV10-2; clone size: .; CDR3 protein: CASSEPRGYQETQYF; CDR3 DNA: TGCGCCAGCAGTGAGCCACGGGGGTACCAAGAGACCCAGTACTTC
D gene: .; J gene: TRBJ1-6; V gene: TRBV10-2; clone size: .; CDR3 protein: CASSDGRYNSPLHF; CDR3 DNA: TGCGCCAGCAGTGACGGCAGGTATAATTCACCCCTCCACTTT
D gene: .; J gene: TRBJ1-2; V gene: TRBV30; clone size: .; CDR3 protein: CAWSPEAGYTF; CDR3 DNA: TGTGCCTGGAGTCCAGAGGCTGGCTACACCTTC
D gene: TRBD1; J gene: TRBJ1-5; V gene: TRBV19; clone size: .; CDR3 protein: CASRAPKGTGGARDQPQHF; CDR3 DNA: TGTGCCAGTAGAGCCCCTAAGGGGACAGGGGGCGCACGGGATCAGCCCCAGCATTTT
D gene: .; J gene: TRBJ1-1; V gene: TRBV4-2; clone size: .; CDR3 protein: CASATPTVGHTEAFF; CDR3 DNA: TGTGCCAGCGCCACCCCGACAGTGGGTCACACTGAAGCTTTCTTT
D gene: TRBD1; J gene: TRBJ1-1; V gene: TRBV10-3; clone size: .; CDR3 protein: CAISADRALAFF; CDR3 DNA: TGTGCCATCAGTGCTGACAGGGCGCTGGCTTTCTTT
D gene: .; J gene: TRBJ1-2; V gene: TRBV29-1; clone size: .; CDR3 protein: CSAGDYGYTF; CDR3 DNA: TGCAGCGCGGGAGACTATGGCTACACCTTC
D gene: TRBD1; J gene: TRBJ2-2; V gene: TRBV7-7; clone size: .; CDR3 protein: CASSPDRWNTGELFF; CDR3 DNA: TGTGCCAGCAGCCCGGACAGGTGGAACACCGGGGAGCTGTTTTTT
D gene: .; J gene: TRBJ2-5; V gene: TRBV30; clone size: .; CDR3 protein: CAWVRLEKRTQYF; CDR3 DNA: TGTGCCTGGGTCAGACTAGAAAAGCGGACCCAGTACTTC
D gene: .; J gene: TRBJ1-1; V gene: TRBV4-1; clone size: .; CDR3 protein: CASSRSGLGTEAFF; CDR3 DNA: TGCGCCAGCAGCCGATCAGGGTTGGGGACTGAAGCTTTCTTT
D gene: TRBD1; J gene: TRBJ2-1; V gene: TRBV5-6; clone size: .; CDR3 protein: CASSSRDRAANEQFF; CDR3 DNA: TGTGCCAGCAGCTCCCGGGACAGGGCAGCCAATGAGCAGTTCTTC
D gene: TRBD1; J gene: TRBJ1-2; V gene: TRBV25-1; clone size: .; CDR3 protein: CASSVSGTGFYGYTF; CDR3 DNA: TGTGCCAGCAGTGTTTCCGGGACAGGGTTCTATGGCTACACCTTC
D gene: TRBD1; J gene: TRBJ1-2; V gene: TRBV27; clone size: once; CDR3 protein: CASSPGTGGGYGYTF; CDR3 DNA: TGTGCCAGCAGTCCGGGGACAGGGGGCGGCTATGGCTACACCTTC
D gene: .; J gene: TRBJ1-4; V gene: TRBV5-1; clone size: .; CDR3 protein: CASSLGEANEKLFF; CDR3 DNA: TGCGCCAGCAGCTTGGGGGAGGCTAATGAAAAACTGTTTTTT
D gene: TRBD1; J gene: TRBJ2-3; V gene: TRBV14; clone size: .; CDR3 protein: CASSQDKYRGYDTQYF; CDR3 DNA: TGTGCCAGCAGCCAAGATAAGTACAGGGGGTACGATACGCAGTATTTT
D gene: .; J gene: TRBJ2-7; V gene: TRBV6-5; clone size: once; CDR3 protein: CASSLVRSAYEQYF; CDR3 DNA: TGTGCCAGCAGCCTTGTTCGAAGCGCCTACGAGCAGTACTTC
D gene: .; J gene: TRBJ1-5; V gene: TRBV6-5; clone size: once; CDR3 protein: CASSYSALQPQHF; CDR3 DNA: TGTGCCAGCAGTTACTCGGCCCTGCAGCCCCAGCATTTT
D gene: TRBD1; J gene: TRBJ1-2; V gene: TRBV6-5; clone size: .; CDR3 protein: CASTSDRGFYGYTF; CDR3 DNA: TGTGCCAGCACCTCGGACAGGGGCTTCTATGGCTACACCTTC
D gene: .; J gene: TRBJ1-1; V gene: TRBV7-2; clone size: .; CDR3 protein: CASSPGTTTRYTEAFF; CDR3 DNA: TGTGCCAGCAGCCCCGGGACTACGACGAGGTACACTGAAGCTTTCTTT
D gene: .; J gene: TRBJ2-7; V gene: TRBV7-6; clone size: .; CDR3 protein: CASSLKQGTYEQYF; CDR3 DNA: TGTGCCAGCAGCTTAAAACAGGGCACCTACGAGCAGTACTTC
D gene: .; J gene: TRBJ1-3; V gene: TRBV28; clone size: .; CDR3 protein: CASSFRGSGNTIYF; CDR3 DNA: TGTGCCAGCAGTTTTCGGGGGAGCGGAAACACCATATATTTT
D gene: .; J gene: TRBJ2-2; V gene: TRBV19; clone size: .; CDR3 protein: CASSIGGTNTGELFF; CDR3 DNA: TGTGCCAGTAGTATTGGGGGGACGAACACCGGGGAGCTGTTTTTT
D gene: TRBD2; J gene: TRBJ2-7; V gene: TRBV7-2; clone size: .; CDR3 protein: CASSFSGGSSYEQYF; CDR3 DNA: TGTGCCAGCAGCTTTAGCGGGGGCAGCTCCTACGAGCAGTACTTC
D gene: TRBD1; J gene: TRBJ1-1; V gene: TRBV27; clone size: .; CDR3 protein: CASRRDRLNTEAFF; CDR3 DNA: TGTGCCAGCAGAAGGGACAGACTGAACACTGAAGCTTTCTTT
D gene: .; J gene: TRBJ2-3; V gene: TRBV9; clone size: .; CDR3 protein: CASSARGGTPRDTQYF; CDR3 DNA: TGTGCCAGCAGCGCCAGGGGTGGGACGCCAAGAGATACGCAGTATTTT
D gene: .; J gene: TRBJ2-1; V gene: TRBV4-3; clone size: .; CDR3 protein: CASSPSVGTYNEQFF; CDR3 DNA: TGCGCCAGCAGCCCCTCGGTGGGCACCTACAATGAGCAGTTCTTC